These 5 T cell receptor beta chains were all obtained from the same sample, sequenced in a study of patients and donors after allogeneic stem cell transplantation (dated by TCRdb to 2020 to 2021). The method behind the library was RT-PCR. The sequencing machine was a NextSeq 550. The public reads were reprocessed in TCRdb via fastp at Q25 and MiXCR, keeping in-frame beta chains. Identical CDR3 protein sequences are pooled into one entry, listed with their most common genes and DNA. The sample table records approximately 90,000 distinct CDR3 sequences; less than 5% of these occur just once. About 3% of the sample is taken by the ten largest. The source material was blood, either unsorted or a sorted T cell fraction (not recorded which). The receptors here all came from a human donor who was either an allogeneic HSCT recipient or a stem cell or donor lymphocyte infusion donor (not recorded which). It is not recorded whose cells these are; they may come from a transplant donor.

This clonotype occurred many times. V and J are TRBV11-2 and TRBJ2-3; D is possibly TRBD1 or TRBD2 (6 bases each). Trimming took 1 base from V and 2 from J, leaving 19 bases between them. The CDR3 sequence is 18 residues long. Per the germline V gene, CDR1 is SGHAT and CDR2 is FQNNGV. CDR3 sequence (DNA): TGTGCCAGCAGCTTAGGTCGGGGGCGGGGTGGGCCCACAGATACGCAGTATTTT. It encodes CASSLGRGRGGPTDTQYF.

Ten or more counts support this clonotype. This chain connects TRBV4-2 to TRBJ2-5; 12 bases agree with TRBD2. Unmatched junction bases numbered 6, after V lost 2 bases and J lost 5 bases. The CDR3 extends over 16 amino acids. Germline V CDR1 and CDR2: LGHNA, YNFKEQ. The CDR3 DNA follows: TGTGCCAGCAGCCAATCCGCTAGCGGGAGGGGGGAGACCCAGTACTTC. The encoded protein is CASSQSASGRGETQYF.

Many counts were recorded for this clonotype. The gene calls are TRBV20-1 and TRBJ2-7; 8 bases are shared with TRBD1. This CDR3 has 15 amino acids. CDR1 is DFQATT and CDR2 is SNEGSKA in the germline V gene (reference sequence). V dropped 2 bases and J dropped 6; count of bases not matched to a gene: 12. CDR3 region: CSARTPEPGGREQYF. DNA for the CDR3: TGCAGTGCTAGAACCCCTGAGCCAGGGGGCCGCGAGCAGTACTTC.

This clonotype was seen ten or more times. The J gene is TRBJ2-7, the V gene TRBV2; D is tentatively TRBD1 or TRBD2 (5 bases each). CDR3 length equals 13 residues. Trimming took off 5 bases at V and 4 bases at J, with 12 bases between the two ends. Looked up from germline, CDR1 is SNHLY and CDR2 is FYNNEI. The CDR3 spells CASSLGRQYEQYF. CDR3 nucleotides: TGTGCCAGCAGTTTGGGACGACAGTACGAGCAGTACTTC.

This chain links TRBV29-1 with TRBJ1-1; D is ambiguous. V dropped 1 base and J dropped 1 base, with 10 bases sitting between them. CDR1 and CDR2 from the germline V gene are SQVTM and ANQGSEA. The CDR3 length is 14 residues. CDR3 bases: TGCAGCGTTGAAGGTGGTCTTTCGAACACTGAAGCTTTCTTT. Its translation: CSVEGGLSNTEAFF.